This T cell receptor (beta chain) was obtained from a study of CXCR3-negative and CXCR3-positive naive CD8 T cells. Study-wide results and limits: Memory CD8+ cells showed much lower diversity, while both naive subsets were comparably high. Naive cells with CXCR3 showed TRB CDR3s that were more hydrophobic than those in CXCR3-negative naive cells.

There are 13 residues in the CDR3. Germline CDR1 SQVTM, CDR2 ANQGSEA. 5' RACE with UMI labels generated the TRB cDNA libraries. TCRdb reprocessed the 5' RACE reads and stores each CDR3 protein as one record, lacking DNA. The sample yields about 41,000 distinct CDR3 sequences, of which the top ten take up around 2%. As concerns this clonotype: Its antigen is currently unknown.

CD45RO-CCR7+CD27+CD95- was the phenotype of naive CD8+ T cells. The clonotype was recovered from a human donor in good health. Some clones in this sample may be carry-over from other donors' samples. The rearrangement links TRBV29-1 to TRBJ2-1; the D call of TRBD1 rests on TCRdb alone, since no DNA is present to check it. Sequenced material: naive CXCR3- CD8+ T cells from blood. Subset here: CD45RO-CCR7+CD27+CD95- naive CD8+ T cells lacking CXCR3 (TNR3-). This CDR3 reads CSVETGGSNEQFF.